The T cell receptor beta chain under discussion was sequenced for a study of T-cell reconstitution after alpha-beta-depleted transplantation in children. General study points: It was reported that alpha-beta T cells came from several hundred expanded graft clones (about two months after transplant). Surviving recipient T cells and intrathymic progenitors accounted for some patients' high TCRbeta diversity at day 60. A year had passed since transplant, and T-cell counts and diversity by then came mostly from newly produced T cells.

This clonotype was detected only a few times. Its antigen is still unknown. The V segment lost 5 bases and the J segment 9 bases; nucleotides outside the gene matches: 16. Germline CDR1 DFQATT, CDR2 SNEGSKA (reference sequence). The CDR3 contains 14 residues. Unique molecular identifiers were used to barcode this TCRbeta library. TCRdb reanalysed the PCR reads using MiXCR and keeps one entry per CDR3 protein. The repertoire holds some 600,000 distinct CDR3 sequences, with 10% to 15% as singletons. The chain combines TRBV20-1 with TRBJ2-7; the match to TRBD2 covers 7 bases. The starting material was PBMCs, mostly from graft donor cells, obtained 360 days after TCRalphabeta/CD19-depleted stem cell transplant. This clonotype was sampled from a male patient younger than 18 who had a stem cell transplant for acute myeloid leukemia, so the T cells may come from the graft donor. The DNA of the CDR3 is TGCAGTGCTCGAAGTACTAGCGAGAAGAGGGGGCAGTACTTC. It codes for CSARSTSEKRGQYF.